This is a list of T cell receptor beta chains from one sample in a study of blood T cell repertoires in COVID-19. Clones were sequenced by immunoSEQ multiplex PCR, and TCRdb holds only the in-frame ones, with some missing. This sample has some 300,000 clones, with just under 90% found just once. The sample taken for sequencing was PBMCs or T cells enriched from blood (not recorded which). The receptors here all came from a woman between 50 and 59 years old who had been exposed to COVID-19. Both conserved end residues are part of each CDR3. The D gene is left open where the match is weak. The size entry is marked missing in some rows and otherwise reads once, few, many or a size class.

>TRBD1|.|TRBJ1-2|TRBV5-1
CASSNGQGDYGYTF
TGCGCCAGCAGCAACGGACAGGGAGACTATGGCTACACCTTC
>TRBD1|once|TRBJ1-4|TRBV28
CASSLGTAATNEKLFF
TGTGCCAGCAGTTTAGGGACAGCGGCAACTAATGAAAAACTGTTTTTT
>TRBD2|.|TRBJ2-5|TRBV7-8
CASSFHSGGEETQYF
TGTGCCAGCAGCTTCCATAGCGGGGGGGAAGAGACCCAGTACTTC
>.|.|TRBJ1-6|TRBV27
CASSLSSGGRNSPLHF
TGTGCCAGCAGTTTATCGTCGGGGGGACGCAATTCACCCCTCCACTTT
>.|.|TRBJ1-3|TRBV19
CASSITGSGNTIYF
TGTGCCAGTAGTATAACGGGGAGTGGAAACACCATATATTTT
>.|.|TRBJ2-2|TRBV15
CATSTTDVSETGELFF
TGTGCCACCAGTACTACCGACGTTTCAGAAACCGGGGAGCTGTTTTTT
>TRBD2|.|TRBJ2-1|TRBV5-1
CASSFGRGVGEQFF
TGCGCCAGCAGCTTTGGGCGGGGGGTCGGTGAGCAGTTCTTC
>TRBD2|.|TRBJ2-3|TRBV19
CASVLRGGASTDTQYF
TGTGCCAGTGTACTACGGGGGGGGGCCTCCACAGATACGCAGTATTTT
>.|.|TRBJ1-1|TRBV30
CAWSWGGTVPNAEAFF
TGTGCCTGGAGTTGGGGCGGTACGGTCCCGAACGCTGAAGCTTTCTTT
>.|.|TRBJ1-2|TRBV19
CASSIGRGMNYGYTF
TGTGCCAGTAGTATAGGACGGGGAATGAACTATGGCTACACCTTC
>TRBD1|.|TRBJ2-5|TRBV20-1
CSAPGDSGGYF
TGCAGTGCCCCCGGGGACAGTGGTGGGTACTTC
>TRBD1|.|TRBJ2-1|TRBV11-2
CASSFRGQGVSYNEQFF
TGTGCCAGCAGCTTCCGGGGACAGGGTGTTTCCTACAATGAGCAGTTCTTC
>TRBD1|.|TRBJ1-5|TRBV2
CASRDRGSNQPQHF
TGTGCCAGCAGGGACAGGGGAAGCAATCAGCCCCAGCATTTT
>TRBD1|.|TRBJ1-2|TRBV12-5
CASVTSGGYGYTF
TGTGCTAGTGTCACCTCAGGGGGCTATGGCTACACCTTC
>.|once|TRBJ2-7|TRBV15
CATSRSGVSHGEQYF
TGTGCCACCAGCAGATCCGGGGTAAGCCATGGCGAGCAGTACTTC
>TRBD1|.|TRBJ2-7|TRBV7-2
CASSGGTGHTYEQYF
TGTGCCAGCAGCGGAGGGACAGGGCATACCTACGAGCAGTACTTC
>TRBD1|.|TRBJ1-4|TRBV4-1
CASSPKPQGGVNEKLFF
TGCGCCAGCAGCCCGAAACCCCAGGGGGGTGTTAATGAAAAACTGTTTTTT
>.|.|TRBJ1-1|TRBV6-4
CASSEYWSGNTEAFF
TGTGCCAGCAGTGAATATTGGTCGGGGAACACTGAAGCTTTCTTT
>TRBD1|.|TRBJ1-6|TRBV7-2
CASSLRTDRVGSPLHF
TGTGCCAGCAGCTTGAGAACCGACAGGGTGGGTTCACCCCTCCACTTT
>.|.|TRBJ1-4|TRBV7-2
CASSFNRNEKLFF
TGTGCCAGCAGCTTTAATAGAAATGAAAAACTGTTTTTT
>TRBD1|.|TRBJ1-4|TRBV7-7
CASSPTGLNEKLFF
TGTGCTAGCAGCCCGACAGGGCTGAATGAAAAACTGTTTTTT
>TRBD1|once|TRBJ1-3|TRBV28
CASSRRQGLAPENTIYF
TGTGCCAGCAGCAGACGACAGGGTCTTGCTCCTGAAAACACCATATATTTT
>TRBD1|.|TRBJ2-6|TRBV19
CASRETGGSGANVLTF
TGTGCCAGTAGAGAGACAGGGGGCTCTGGGGCCAACGTCCTGACTTTC
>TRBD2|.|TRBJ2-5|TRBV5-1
CASSSRLAGPGETQYF
TGCGCCAGCAGCTCTCGACTAGCGGGGCCGGGGGAGACCCAGTACTTC
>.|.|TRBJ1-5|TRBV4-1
CASSHGGETVLNQPQHF
TGCGCCAGCAGCCACGGGGGGGAGACAGTACTCAATCAGCCCCAGCATTTT
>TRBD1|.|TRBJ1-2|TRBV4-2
CASSQGPQGVLGYTF
TGTGCCAGCAGCCAAGGGCCTCAGGGGGTTTTAGGCTACACCTTC
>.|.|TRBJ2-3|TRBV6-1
CASSESQGRSDTQYF
TGTGCCAGCAGTGAAAGCCAGGGTAGATCAGATACGCAGTATTTT
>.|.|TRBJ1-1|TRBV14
CASSQDHRSNTEAFF
TGTGCCAGCAGCCAAGATCACAGGTCGAACACTGAAGCTTTCTTT
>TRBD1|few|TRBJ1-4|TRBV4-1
CASSPAFGQGTSVKLFF
TGCGCCAGCAGCCCCGCTTTCGGACAGGGGACGAGTGTAAAACTGTTTTTT
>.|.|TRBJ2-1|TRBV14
CASSHLSGAIEQFF
TGTGCCAGCAGCCATCTTTCAGGCGCGATTGAGCAGTTCTTC
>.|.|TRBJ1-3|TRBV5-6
CASSLRESGNTIYF
TGTGCCAGCAGCTTGAGAGAGTCTGGAAACACCATATATTTT
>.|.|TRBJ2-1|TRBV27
CASSLGRWAEQFF
TGTGCCAGCAGTTTAGGTCGCTGGGCCGAGCAGTTCTTC